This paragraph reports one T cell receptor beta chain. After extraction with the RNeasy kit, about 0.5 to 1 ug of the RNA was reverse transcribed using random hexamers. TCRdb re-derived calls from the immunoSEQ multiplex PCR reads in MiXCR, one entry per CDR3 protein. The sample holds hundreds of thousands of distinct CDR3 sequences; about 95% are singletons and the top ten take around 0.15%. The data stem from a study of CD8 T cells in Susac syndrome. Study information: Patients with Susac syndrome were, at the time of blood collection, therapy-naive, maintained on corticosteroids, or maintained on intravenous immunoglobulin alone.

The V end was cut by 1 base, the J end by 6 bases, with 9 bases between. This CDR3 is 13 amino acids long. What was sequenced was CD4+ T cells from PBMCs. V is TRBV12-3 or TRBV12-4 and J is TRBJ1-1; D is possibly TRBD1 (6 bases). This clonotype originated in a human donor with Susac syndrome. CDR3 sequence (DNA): TGTGCCAGCAGTTTAGACAGGGCGGCTGAAGCTTTCTTT. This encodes CASSLDRAAEAFF.